Each of the 4 T cell receptor beta chains below was sequenced from the same sample in a study of low-dose radiotherapy and immunotherapy resistance in tumors. With TRAV- and TRBV-specific primers, first-strand cDNA was made, covering the alpha and beta chains. It was with a constant-region primer and a V-primer adapter that TCRs were amplified over roughly 19 PCR cycles. TCRdb re-derived calls from the reads in MiXCR, one entry per CDR3 protein. The data contain roughly 54,000 distinct CDR3 sequences, about 23% of them singletons. Specified time point: before trial treatment. Sequences were derived from PBMCs, sampled before treatment. The receptors shown here come from a male donor with prostate cancer.

V is TRBV9 and J is TRBJ2-3; unclear D gene. The V gene's germline CDR1 is SGDLS and CDR2 YYNGEE. This CDR3 is built from 16 residues. V shed 0 bases and J shed 3 bases, with 14 bases lying between them. The CDR3 bases are TGTGCCAGCAGCGTAGGCGCGGAGTTCCCGACAGATACGCAGTATTTT. Protein sequence: CASSVGAEFPTDTQYF.

The sample holds many counts of this clonotype. The chain couples TRBV29-1 to TRBJ2-1; 14 positions agree with TRBD2. V gave up 6 bases and J gave up 6 bases; unmatched junction bases: 1. Per the germline V gene, CDR1 is SQVTM and CDR2 is ANQGSEA. This CDR3 spans 13 amino acids. The CDR3 spells CSVTSGRGNEQFF. In DNA form, the CDR3 reads TGCAGCGTGACTAGCGGGAGGGGCAATGAGCAGTTCTTC.

This clonotype has ten or more counts. The chain joins TRBV20-1 to TRBJ1-5; perhaps TRBD1 as D (5 bases). Trimming shortened V by 0 bases and J by 9 bases, and 12 bases separated the two germline ends. Germline CDR1 reads DFQATT; CDR2 reads SNEGSKA (reference sequence). The CDR3 consists of 13 residues. CDR3 loop: CSARDPGDGPQHF. DNA of the CDR3: TGCAGTGCTAGAGACCCTGGGGACGGGCCCCAGCATTTT.

The chain is built from TRBV6-2 or TRBV6-3 and TRBJ2-1; 10 nucleotides agree with TRBD2. This CDR3 spans 15 amino acids. Germline lookup yields CDR1 MNHEY and CDR2 SVGEGT. The V and J ends lost 6 bases and 4 bases, in that order; junction bases with no gene match: 6. The CDR3 is CASREAAGGYNEQFF. CDR3 DNA: TGTGCCAGCAGAGAAGCAGCGGGGGGGTACAATGAGCAGTTCTTC.